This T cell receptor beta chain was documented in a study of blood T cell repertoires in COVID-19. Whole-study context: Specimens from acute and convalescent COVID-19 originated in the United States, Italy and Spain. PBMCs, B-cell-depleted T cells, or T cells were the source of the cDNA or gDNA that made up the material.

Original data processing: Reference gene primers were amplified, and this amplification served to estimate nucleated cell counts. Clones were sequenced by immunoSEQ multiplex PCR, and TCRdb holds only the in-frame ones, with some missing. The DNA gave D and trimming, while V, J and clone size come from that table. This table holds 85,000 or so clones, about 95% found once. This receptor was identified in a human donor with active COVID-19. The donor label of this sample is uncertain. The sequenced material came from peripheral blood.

Written as DNA, the CDR3 is TGTGCCAGCAGTTACTCTCGGGGATCGGGGGAAAAACTGTTTTTT. Protein: CASSYSRGSGEKLFF. The V gene is TRBV6-6, the J gene TRBJ1-4; no firm D call. Between the trimmed V and J ends, which lost 0 bases and 8 bases, there was a span of 13 bases. The V gene's germline CDR1 is MNHNY and CDR2 SVGAGI (reference sequence). The CDR3 runs 15 residues.